Below, 27 T cell receptor beta chains from the same sample are listed, as sequenced in a study of graft-versus-host responses after intestinal transplantation. Sequenced by immunoSEQ multiplex PCR; TCRdb stores in-frame clones only, minus some. Among about 19,000 clones, more than 65% were seen once, and the ten largest hold under 2%. The sample was PBMCs, taken 14 days after transplant. These receptors were taken from a human patient who received an intestinal transplant, so some T cells may come from the graft donor.

The gene calls are TRBV30 and TRBJ1-4; 8 nucleotides line up with TRBD1. This CDR3 is 13 amino acids long. Germline-derived CDR1 and CDR2 are GTSNPN and SVGIG (reference sequence). J lost 10 bases, V lost 2 bases, and 6 bases had no gene match. For the CDR3, the DNA is TGTGCCTGGAGTCTGACCACAGGGGGAAAACTGTTTTTT. This translates into CAWSLTTGGKLFF. Supplemented by reference TRBV30 and TRBJ1-4, the full variable domain reads SQTIHQWPATLVQPVGSPLSLECTVEGTSNPNLYWYRQAAGRGLQLLFYSVGIGQISSEVPQNLSASRPQDRQFILSSKKLLLSDSGFYLCAWSLTTGGKLFFGSGTQLSVL.

The chain couples TRBV29-1 to TRBJ2-2; a weak D match, TRBD1 (6 bases). V lost 5 bases and J lost 1, with 8 bases in between. This CDR3 comprises 13 residues. Germline assignment: CDR1 SQVTM and CDR2 ANQGSEA. CDR3 sequence (DNA): TGCAGCGTTACGGACAGGAACACCGGGGAGCTGTTTTTT. Translation: CSVTDRNTGELFF.

This chain links TRBV6-6 with TRBJ1-5; D possibly corresponds to TRBD1 (5 bases). Germline CDR1 MNHNY, CDR2 SVGAGI (reference sequence). V lost 2 bases, J lost 10 bases, and 15 bases lay in between. The CDR3 has 14 residues. This CDR3 is CASSYTLWGVPQHF. CDR3 nucleotides: TGTGCCAGCAGTTACACCCTTTGGGGGGTCCCCCAGCATTTT.

This sequence joins TRBV6-1 and TRBJ2-1; D is ambiguous. CDR1 and CDR2 (germline): MNHNS, SASEGT. There are 13 residues in the CDR3. V gave up 3 bases and J gave up 0 bases, with 3 bases separating them. CDR3 sequence (DNA): TGTGCCAGCAGTGACAGCTCCTACAATGAGCAGTTCTTC. Protein: CASSDSSYNEQFF.

This clone has just one count. The V gene is TRBV19, the J gene TRBJ2-7; perhaps D is TRBD1 or TRBD2 (5 bases each). Germline V gene data show CDR1 as LNHDA and CDR2 as SQIVND (reference sequence). Trimming left V 0 bases short and J 4 bases short, with 10 bases between. The CDR3 is 14 amino acids. CDR3 coding DNA: TGTGCCAGTAGTATAGACGGGGACCGATACGAGCAGTACTTC. Protein sequence: CASSIDGDRYEQYF.

This chain joins TRBV28 and TRBJ1-1, with a possible D match to TRBD1 (6 bases). Germline V CDR1 and CDR2: MDHEN, SYDVKM. The V and J ends lost 5 bases and 4 bases respectively, with 14 bases between them. CDR3 length: 14 amino acids. The CDR3 here is CASSIPGQRTEAFF. CDR3 nucleotides: TGTGCCAGCAGTATCCCAGGACAGCGCACTGAAGCTTTCTTT.

This chain uses TRBV4-1 with TRBJ1-5; D is uncertain. V lost 0 bases, J lost 7 bases, and 13 bases lay in between. Germline V gene lookup returns CDR1 MGHRA and CDR2 YSYEKL. The CDR3 has 15 amino acids. CDR3 amino acids: CASSQDAGDRQPQHF. The CDR3 nucleotides read TGCGCCAGCAGCCAAGACGCCGGGGATAGGCAGCCCCAGCATTTT.

This clone has more than one count but fewer than ten. The chain couples TRBV2 to TRBJ2-7, with 14 bases aligning to TRBD2. Germline CDR1 SNHLY, CDR2 FYNNEI. The V segment lost 3 bases and the J segment 2 bases; nucleotides outside the gene matches: 3. The CDR3 runs 16 residues. For the CDR3, the DNA is TGTGCCAGCAGTGAGGGACTAGCGGGGGTGACCTACGAGCAGTACTTC. It yields the protein CASSEGLAGVTYEQYF.

The V call is TRBV15, the J call TRBJ2-1; no reliable D call. Trimming stripped 0 bases from V and 4 bases from J, with 10 bases between. The CDR3 is 15 amino acids. CDR1 is LNHNV, CDR2 YYDKDF, per germline (reference sequence). The CDR3 nucleotides are TGTGCCACCAGCAGAGATCTTGCGGTGTACAATGAGCAGTTCTTC. Translating it yields CATSRDLAVYNEQFF. Supplemented by reference TRBV15 and TRBJ2-1, the full variable domain reads DAMVIQNPRYQVTQFGKPVTLSCSQTLNHNVMYWYQQKSSQAPKLLFHYYDKDFNNEADTPDNFQSRRPNTSFCFLDIRSPGLGDTAMYLCATSRDLAVYNEQFFGPGTRLTVL.

This sequence joins TRBV12-5 and TRBJ2-5; tentatively, D is TRBD2 (6 bases). The DNA end is more similar to TRBJ2-7, so the J call may be wrong. Per germline, CDR1 LGHNT and CDR2 FRNRAP. This CDR3 has 13 amino acids. This CDR3 reads CASGSGGLHEQYF. The CDR3 DNA is TGTGCTAGTGGTTCTGGGGGACTCCACGAGCAGTACTTC.

The rearrangement uses TRBV7-9 and TRBJ1-2; 8 nucleotides agree with TRBD1. V lost 5 bases to trimming and J lost 6 bases; unmatched junction nucleotides: 11. This CDR3 comprises 15 residues. Germline CDR1 is SEHNR and CDR2 is FQNEAQ (reference sequence). The CDR3 is CASSRLDREIDGYTF. In DNA form, the CDR3 reads TGTGCCAGCAGCCGCCTGGACAGGGAAATCGATGGCTACACCTTC.

The CDR3: CASSPTVWTGNSNEQFF. DNA of the CDR3: TGTGCCAGCAGCCCCACTGTTTGGACAGGGAATAGCAATGAGCAGTTCTTC. The V and J genes are TRBV11-2 and TRBJ2-1, with 8 bases matching TRBD1. In germline, CDR1 is SGHAT, CDR2 FQNNGV. V lost 5 bases to trimming and J lost 6 bases; unmatched junction nucleotides: 15. This CDR3 is built from 17 residues.

The rearrangement uses TRBV11-2 and TRBJ2-5; 11 nucleotides line up with TRBD2. The J segment lost 5 bases and the V segment lost 1 base, leaving 6 bases of the junction unmatched. Germline CDR1 SGHAT, CDR2 FQNNGV. CDR3 length equals 16 residues. CDR3 in DNA: TGTGCCAGCAGCTTAGGACTAGCGGGGCCCTCGGAGACCCAGTACTTC. Translated, it gives CASSLGLAGPSETQYF.

The J gene is TRBJ2-5, the V gene TRBV2; 9 positions agree with TRBD1. The ends lost 5 bases at V and 7 bases at J; junction bases unmatched: 5. The CDR3 has 13 amino acids. Germline assignment: CDR1 SNHLY and CDR2 FYNNEI. The CDR3 sequence is CASSPQGAVTQYF. The CDR3 DNA is TGTGCCAGCAGTCCACAGGGGGCAGTGACCCAGTACTTC.

The count of this clone is one. The rearrangement uses TRBV4-1 and TRBJ2-3; 11 nucleotides align to TRBD2. CDR1 is MGHRA and CDR2 is YSYEKL in the germline V gene. The CDR3 is 16 residues long. The V segment lost 2 bases and the J segment 1 base; nucleotides outside the gene matches: 2. The CDR3 region is CASSQLAGGRTDTQYF. CDR3 in DNA: TGCGCCAGCAGCCAACTAGCGGGGGGTCGCACAGATACGCAGTATTTT.

The sample holds one count of this clone. The chain joins TRBV7-6 to TRBJ2-3; D remains unclear. This CDR3 region has 14 residues. Germline V gives CDR1 SGHVS, CDR2 FNYEAQ. The ends were cut back, 5 bases at V and 2 bases at J, with 11 bases in the middle. CDR3 nucleotide sequence: TGTGCCAGCAGCCTGGCCCCTTTCACAGATACGCAGTATTTT. This translates into CASSLAPFTDTQYF.

The rearrangement links TRBV9 to TRBJ1-1, with D tentatively TRBD1 (6 bases). Trimming took 0 bases from V and 1 from J, leaving 7 bases between them. Per the germline V gene, CDR1 is SGDLS and CDR2 is YYNGEE. CDR3 size: 14 residues. Here the CDR3 reads CASSVVTGNTEAFF. CDR3 nucleotides: TGTGCCAGCAGCGTAGTGACAGGGAACACTGAAGCTTTCTTT.

The V and J genes are TRBV9 and TRBJ2-1, with D possibly matching TRBD1 (5 bases). This CDR3 comprises 14 residues. The ends were cut back, 3 bases at V and 9 bases at J, with 16 bases in the middle. The germline CDR1 and CDR2 sequences are SGDLS and YYNGEE. In DNA form, the CDR3 reads TGTGCCAGCAGCGCCACGCAGGGATGGGGTGAGCAGTTCTTC. Its translation is CASSATQGWGEQFF.

The gene calls are TRBV5-1 and TRBJ2-5; tentatively, D is TRBD2 (6 bases). From germline, CDR1 is SGHRS and CDR2 YFSETQ. There are 16 residues in the CDR3. Trimming took off 5 bases at V and 2 bases at J, with 19 bases between the two ends. DNA of the CDR3: TGCGCCAGCAGTCCCCGGAGGGCTCCGTTGCAAGAGACCCAGTACTTC. Its protein is CASSPRRAPLQETQYF. The complete variable domain, with remaining parts taken from reference TRBV5-1 and TRBJ2-5, reads KAGVTQTPRYLIKTRGQQVTLSCSPISGHRSVSWYQQTPGQGLQFLFEYFSETQRNKGNFPGRFSGRQFSNSRSEMNVSTLELGDSALYLCASSPRRAPLQETQYFGPGTRLLVL.

This chain joins TRBV5-4 and TRBJ2-1, with a weak D call TRBD1 (5 bases). V was clipped by 0 bases and J by 8 bases, with 12 bases between them. The CDR3 covers 14 residues. The germline gives CDR1 SGHNT, CDR2 YYREEE (reference sequence). The CDR3 sequence: CASSLGRDPHEQFF. CDR3 nucleotides: TGTGCCAGCAGCTTGGGCAGGGATCCGCATGAGCAGTTCTTC. Together with reference TRBV5-4 and TRBJ2-1, the CDR3 gives the full variable domain: ETGVTQSPTHLIKTRGQQVTLRCSSQSGHNTVSWYQQALGQGPQFIFQYYREEENGRGNFPPRFSGLQFPNYSSELNVNALELDDSALYLCASSLGRDPHEQFFGPGTRLTVL.

The J gene is TRBJ2-1, the V gene TRBV7-9; 12 nucleotides align to TRBD2. Germline V gene sequence: CDR1 SEHNR, CDR2 FQNEAQ (reference sequence). Trimming cost V 2 bases and J 9 bases; bases outside gene matches: 2. The CDR3 spans 14 residues. DNA for the CDR3: TGTGCCAGCAGCTTACTAGCGGGAGGGCTTGAGCAGTTCTTC. This encodes CASSLLAGGLEQFF.

The V and J genes are TRBV2 and TRBJ2-5; no clear D. V lost 5 bases to trimming and J lost 5 bases, with 18 bases between them. The CDR3 consists of 15 residues. Germline CDR1 and CDR2: SNHLY and FYNNEI. CDR3 DNA: TGTGCCAGCAGTCAATCGGAGTACGGAAGGGAGACCCAGTACTTC. Translated, it gives CASSQSEYGRETQYF.

The genes are TRBV19 and TRBJ1-4; no firm D call. Germline V gene lookup returns CDR1 LNHDA and CDR2 SQIVND (reference sequence). V lost 4 bases and J lost 5, with 8 bases in between. The CDR3 is 13 amino acids. CDR3 coding DNA: TGTGCCAGTAGTAATGGGCAGAATGAAAAACTGTTTTTT. Translating gives CASSNGQNEKLFF.

V is TRBV11-3 and J is TRBJ2-1; 8 positions match TRBD1. V was clipped by 2 bases and J by 5 bases; unmatched bases: 5. This CDR3 contains 15 residues. Per germline, CDR1 SGHNT and CDR2 YENEEA. In DNA, the CDR3 is TGTGCCAGCAGCTTAAGGGACAGGCTACACAATGAGCAGTTCTTC. Residues: CASSLRDRLHNEQFF.

The chain employs TRBV11-2 and TRBJ2-7; maybe TRBD1 (5 bases). Trimming shortened V by 5 bases and J by 4 bases, and 12 bases separated the two germline ends. CDR1 is SGHAT and CDR2 is FQNNGV in the germline V gene. This CDR3 contains 13 residues. The CDR3 reads CASSLRTGYEQYF. CDR3 in DNA: TGTGCCAGCAGCCTCCGCACAGGATACGAGCAGTACTTC.

This clone has a single count. The junction and the germline gene differ at one end; a read error may be behind it. V and J are TRBV2 and TRBJ1-2; D remains unclear. The CDR3 length is 9 residues. Germline V lookup: CDR1 SNHLY, CDR2 FYNNEI. The CDR3 region has the DNA TGTGCCAGCGGAATCGAGCGGGAGTTC. Its protein is CASGIEREF.

The sample holds one count of this clone. The V call is TRBV27, the J call TRBJ2-7; TRBD2 matches 8 bases. The CDR3 has 16 residues. The germline CDR1 and CDR2 sequences are MNHEY and SMNVEV (reference sequence). V shed 3 bases, J shed 5 bases, and the junction held 12 bases outside the gene matches. CDR3 amino acids: CASSLQPGLVTDEQYF. As DNA, the CDR3 is TGTGCCAGCAGTTTGCAACCGGGACTAGTAACTGACGAGCAGTACTTC.